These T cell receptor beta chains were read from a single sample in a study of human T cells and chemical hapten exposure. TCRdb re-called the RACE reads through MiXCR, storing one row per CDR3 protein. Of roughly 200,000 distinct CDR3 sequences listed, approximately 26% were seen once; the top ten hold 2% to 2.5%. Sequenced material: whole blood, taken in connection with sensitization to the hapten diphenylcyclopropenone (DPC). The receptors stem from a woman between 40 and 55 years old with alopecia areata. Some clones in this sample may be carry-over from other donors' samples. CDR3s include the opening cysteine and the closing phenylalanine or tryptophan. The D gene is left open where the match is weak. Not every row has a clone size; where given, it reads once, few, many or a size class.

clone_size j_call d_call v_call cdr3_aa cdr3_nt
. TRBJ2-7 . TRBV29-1 CSVESGQPYEQYF TGCAGCGTTGAATCCGGACAGCCCTACGAGCAGTACTTC
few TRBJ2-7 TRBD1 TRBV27 CASSLYGTGVPSGPYEQYF TGTGCCAGCAGTTTATATGGGACAGGGGTGCCATCAGGTCCCTACGAGCAGTACTTC
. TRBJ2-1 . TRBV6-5 CASSVDEYNEQFF TGTGCCAGCAGTGTGGACGAGTACAATGAGCAGTTCTTC
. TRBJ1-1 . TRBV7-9 CASSLAVGAFF TGTGCCAGCAGCTTAGCTGTGGGAGCTTTCTTT
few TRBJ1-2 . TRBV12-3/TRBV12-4 CASSFFLYGYTF TGTGCCAGCAGTTTTTTTTTGTATGGCTACACCTTC
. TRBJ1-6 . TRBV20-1 CSAGRTNSALHF TGCAGTGCTGGGAGGACGAATTCGGCCCTCCACTTT
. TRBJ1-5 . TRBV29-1 CSVALSGTVNQPQHF TGCAGCGTTGCCCTCTCCGGGACGGTCAATCAGCCCCAGCATTTT
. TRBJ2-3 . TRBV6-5 CASSYNGGTDTQYF TGTGCCAGCAGTTACAATGGTGGCACAGATACGCAGTATTTT
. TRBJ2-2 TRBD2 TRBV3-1 CASSRGLADTGELFF TGTGCCAGCAGCCGAGGACTAGCCGACACCGGGGAGCTGTTTTTT
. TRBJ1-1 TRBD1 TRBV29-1 CSVPDRPKAFF TGCAGCGTACCGGACAGGCCCAAAGCTTTCTTT
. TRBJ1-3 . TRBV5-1 CASSLSSGSSGNTIYF TGCGCCAGCAGCTTGTCAAGCGGATCCTCTGGAAACACCATATATTTT
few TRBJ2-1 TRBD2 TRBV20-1 CSADTSDAGVWYNEQFF TGCAGTGCCGACACATCAGACGCGGGAGTCTGGTACAATGAGCAGTTCTTC
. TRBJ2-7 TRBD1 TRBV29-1 CSVEGQGSAYEQYF TGCAGCGTCGAAGGACAGGGGTCAGCTTACGAGCAGTACTTC
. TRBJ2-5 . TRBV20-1 CSASSSVLQETQYF TGCAGTGCTAGCTCAAGCGTCCTGCAAGAGACCCAGTACTTC
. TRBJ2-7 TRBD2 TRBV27 CASSVGLAGVGIDEQYF TGTGCCAGCAGTGTGGGACTAGCGGGAGTCGGAATCGACGAGCAGTACTTC
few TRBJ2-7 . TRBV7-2 CANSPQSGTREQYF TGTGCCAACAGCCCCCAATCGGGCACCCGAGAGCAGTACTTC
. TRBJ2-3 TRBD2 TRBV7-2 CASSFIAGGTDTQYF TGTGCCAGCAGCTTTATAGCGGGAGGCACAGATACGCAGTATTTT
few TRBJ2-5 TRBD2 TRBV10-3 CAISESLSGSGQETQYF TGTGCCATCAGTGAGTCCCTTAGCGGGAGTGGTCAAGAGACCCAGTACTTC
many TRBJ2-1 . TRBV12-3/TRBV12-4 CASREVSYNEQFF TGTGCCAGCAGAGAAGTCTCCTACAATGAGCAGTTCTTC
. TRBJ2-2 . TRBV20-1 CSASGTNTGELFF TGCAGTGCTAGCGGTACGAACACCGGGGAGCTGTTTTTT
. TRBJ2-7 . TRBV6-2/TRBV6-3 CASSYGGSEQYF TGTGCCAGCAGTTACGGGGGCAGTGAGCAGTACTTC
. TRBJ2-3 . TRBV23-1 CASSQTKSIPRPAGTSTDTQYF TGCGCCAGCAGTCAAACAAAATCGATCCCCAGACCCGCGGGTACTAGCACAGATACGCAGTATTTT
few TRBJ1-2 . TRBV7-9 CASSLNREYGYTF TGTGCCAGCAGCTTAAACAGGGAATATGGCTACACCTTC
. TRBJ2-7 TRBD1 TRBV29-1 CSVLPDRGYEQYF TGCAGCGTTCTGCCGGACAGGGGGTACGAGCAGTACTTC
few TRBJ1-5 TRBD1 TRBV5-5 CASSRGQGIGNQPQHF TGTGCCAGCAGCCGTGGACAGGGGATAGGCAATCAGCCCCAGCATTTT
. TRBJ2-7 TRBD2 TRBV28 CASSHGTSGYEQYF TGTGCCAGCAGCCATGGGACTAGCGGCTACGAGCAGTACTTC
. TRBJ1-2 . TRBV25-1 CASRLDHNYGYTF TGTGCCAGCAGACTTGATCATAACTATGGCTACACCTTC
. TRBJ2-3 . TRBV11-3 CASSLGTGTVQYF TGTGCCAGCAGCTTAGGAACAGGAACGGTGCAGTATTTT
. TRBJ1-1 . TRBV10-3 CAISELTGAVGEAFF TGTGCCATCAGTGAGTTGACGGGGGCGGTAGGGGAAGCTTTCTTT
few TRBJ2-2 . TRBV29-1 CSPSLVDRGTGELFF TGCAGCCCGTCACTGGTAGACCGGGGAACCGGGGAGCTGTTTTTT
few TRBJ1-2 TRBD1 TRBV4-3 CASSPTDRWNGYTF TGCGCCAGCAGCCCCACGGACAGGTGGAATGGCTACACCTTC
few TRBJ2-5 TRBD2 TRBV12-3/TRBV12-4 CASSPPNPGTSGRWDQDWTQYF TGTGCCAGCAGCCCCCCCAACCCCGGGACTAGCGGGAGGTGGGACCAAGATTGGACCCAGTACTTC
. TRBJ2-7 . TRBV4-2 CASSQHRDTTYEQYF TGTGCCAGCAGCCAACACCGGGACACCACCTACGAGCAGTACTTC
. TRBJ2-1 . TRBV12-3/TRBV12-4 CASSLSGLDEQFF TGTGCCAGCAGTTTATCAGGGTTGGATGAGCAGTTCTTC
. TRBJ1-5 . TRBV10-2 CASSGQKNQPQHF TGCGCCAGCAGTGGACAGAAAAATCAGCCCCAGCATTTT
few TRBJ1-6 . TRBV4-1 CASRPGTSNSPLHF TGCGCCAGCAGACCCGGGACATCCAATTCACCCCTCCACTTT
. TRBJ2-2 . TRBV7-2 CASSLRALELFF TGTGCCAGCAGCTTACGAGCATTGGAGCTGTTTTTT
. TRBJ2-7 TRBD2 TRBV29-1 CSVEKWEGGESYEQYF TGCAGCGTTGAAAAATGGGAGGGAGGGGAATCCTACGAGCAGTACTTC
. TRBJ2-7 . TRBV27 CASGIEGGGAYEQYF TGTGCCAGCGGGATCGAGGGGGGAGGGGCCTACGAGCAGTACTTC
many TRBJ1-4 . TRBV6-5 CASSLFAGKEKLFF TGTGCCAGCAGCCTGTTTGCAGGGAAGGAAAAACTGTTTTTT
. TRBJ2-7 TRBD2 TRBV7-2 CASSLGLAGAGEQYF TGTGCCAGCAGCTTAGGACTAGCGGGGGCCGGGGAGCAGTACTTC
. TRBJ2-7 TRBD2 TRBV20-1 CSGIMAGGPSYEQYF TGCAGTGGTATAATGGCGGGAGGCCCCTCCTACGAGCAGTACTTC